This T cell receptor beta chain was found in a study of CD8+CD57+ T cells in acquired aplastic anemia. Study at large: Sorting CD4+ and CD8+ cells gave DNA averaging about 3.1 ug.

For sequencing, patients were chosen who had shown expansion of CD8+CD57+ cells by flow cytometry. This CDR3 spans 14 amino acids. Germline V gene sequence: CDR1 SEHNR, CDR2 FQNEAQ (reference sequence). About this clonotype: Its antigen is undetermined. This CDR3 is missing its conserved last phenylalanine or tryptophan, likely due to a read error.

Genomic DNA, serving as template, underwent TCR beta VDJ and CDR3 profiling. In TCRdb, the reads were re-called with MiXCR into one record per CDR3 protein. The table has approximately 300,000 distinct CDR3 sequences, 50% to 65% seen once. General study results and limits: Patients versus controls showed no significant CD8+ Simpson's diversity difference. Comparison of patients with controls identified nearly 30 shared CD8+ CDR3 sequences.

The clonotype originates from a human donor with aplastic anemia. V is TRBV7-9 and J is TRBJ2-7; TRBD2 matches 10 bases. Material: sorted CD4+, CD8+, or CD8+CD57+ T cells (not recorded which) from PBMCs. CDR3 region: CASSLGLAGDEQYL. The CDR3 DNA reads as TGTGCCAGTAGCTTAGGCCTAGCGGGGGACGAGCAGTACCTC.